This entry features one TCR beta chain sequence. Its antigen is still unknown. No base quality values were provided; no much bigger clone lies one nucleotide off. Participants in the prospective study were enrolled through a virtual design, were aged roughly 18 to 100 years, and lived in roughly 25 United States geographic areas. To assign participants to cohorts, the prospective study relied on clinical history that participants themselves reported in a screening survey and a study questionnaire. For ImmuneRACE Cohort 3, a participant was defined as recovered based on two consecutive negative NP/OP PCR tests, clearance by a healthcare professional, or resolution of symptoms. In the prospective study, whole blood, serum and a nasopharyngeal or oropharyngeal swab were collected from each participant by mobile phlebotomists. Additional blood draws and questionnaires over an approximately two-month period could optionally be provided by prospective study participants. Before DNA extraction, blood samples from the prospective study were shipped at room temperature or frozen.

These data originate in a study of blood T cell repertoires in COVID-19 (dated by TCRdb to about 2020). Study-level background: Samples covering the acute and convalescent phases of COVID-19 were provided by collaborators in the United States, Italy and Spain. The material from the prospective study consisted of cDNA or gDNA derived from T cells, B-cell-depleted T cells, or PBMCs. Where available, HLA class I and class II types were taken from metadata supplied by the sample provider and were not determined by assay-based typing. A de-identified subject ID, COVID-19 status, age in years and sex were almost always included in the sample metadata. Samples came from the ongoing ImmuneRACE study (first 160 participants) plus 1,254 subjects from 6 global collaborators. The dataset comprised deeply sampled blood TCRbeta repertoires from subjects exposed to, actively infected with, or recovered from COVID-19. The repertoires were made available in a free public database intended to serve as a resource for research on the immune response to SARS-CoV-2. Study-wide findings and limitations: How much clinical and demographic metadata was included differed by source and by participant, and the metadata was provided uncurated.

Based on the germline V gene (reference sequence), the CDR1 and CDR2 sequences are LNHDA and SQIVND. The cysteine opens and the phenylalanine closes a CDR3 of 15 amino acids. CDR3 DNA is the only sequence kept; it has 45 bases, read in frame from the first base. Germline trimming: 2 bases from V, 4 bases from J; junction bases outside gene matches: 5. TCRbeta CDR3 regions were amplified from genomic DNA using the immunoSEQ Assay, a bias-controlled multiplex PCR. The authors' analysis ran thus. The number of nucleated cells in each sample was estimated by amplification of reference gene primers within the assay. Sequence reads were collapsed and filtered to measure the absolute abundance of every unique TCRbeta CDR3 rearrangement. For each sample, productive Simpson clonality was calculated as the square root of Simpson's diversity index across productive rearrangements. TCRdb re-hosts the immuneACCESS table, in-frame sequences only. Its copies lack some clones; in the studies checked, an unresolved V gene accounts for under half of them, and the cause for the rest is not known. The V and J calls and clone size come from that table; D and trimming were worked out from the DNA. The sample contains about 160,000 clones, approximately 81% of them found a single time. Of the sample, 18% is held by the ten largest clones.

This TCR was recovered from a man in his sixties who had recovered from COVID-19. The V and J genes are TRBV19 and TRBJ1-5; 7 nucleotides in the junction match TRBD1. Material: PBMCs or T cells enriched from blood (not recorded which). The CDR3 reads as follows: CASSIRDSPNQPQHF. DNA sequence: TGTGCCAGTAGTATAAGGGACAGCCCAAATCAGCCCCAGCATTTT.